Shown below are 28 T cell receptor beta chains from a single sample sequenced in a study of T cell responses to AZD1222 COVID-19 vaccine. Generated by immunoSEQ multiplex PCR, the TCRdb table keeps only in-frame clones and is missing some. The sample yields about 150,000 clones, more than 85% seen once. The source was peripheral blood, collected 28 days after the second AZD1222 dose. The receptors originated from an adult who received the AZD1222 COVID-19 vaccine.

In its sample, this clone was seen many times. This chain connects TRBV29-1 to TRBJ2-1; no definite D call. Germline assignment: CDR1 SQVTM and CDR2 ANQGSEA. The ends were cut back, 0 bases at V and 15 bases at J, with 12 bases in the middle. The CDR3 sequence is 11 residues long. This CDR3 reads CSVEDSSIPFF. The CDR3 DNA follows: TGCAGCGTTGAAGATTCGAGTATTCCGTTCTTC.

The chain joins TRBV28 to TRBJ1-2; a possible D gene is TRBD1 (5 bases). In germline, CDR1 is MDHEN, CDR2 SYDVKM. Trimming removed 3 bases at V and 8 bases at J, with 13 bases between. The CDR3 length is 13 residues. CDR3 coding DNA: TGTGCCAGCAGTTTCCAGGGCGTATTGGGCTACACCTTC. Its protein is CASSFQGVLGYTF.

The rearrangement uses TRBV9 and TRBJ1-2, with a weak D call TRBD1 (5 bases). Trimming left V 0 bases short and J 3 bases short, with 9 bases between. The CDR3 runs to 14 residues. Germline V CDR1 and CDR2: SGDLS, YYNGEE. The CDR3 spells CASSVVGGDYGYTF. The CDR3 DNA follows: TGTGCCAGCAGCGTAGTGGGGGGTGACTATGGCTACACCTTC.

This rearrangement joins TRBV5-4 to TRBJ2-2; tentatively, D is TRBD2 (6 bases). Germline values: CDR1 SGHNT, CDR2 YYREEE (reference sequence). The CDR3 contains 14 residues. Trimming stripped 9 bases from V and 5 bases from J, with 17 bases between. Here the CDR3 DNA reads TGTGCCACCACCCGGGGGTTAGGGACCGGGGAGCTGTTTTTT. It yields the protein CATTRGLGTGELFF.

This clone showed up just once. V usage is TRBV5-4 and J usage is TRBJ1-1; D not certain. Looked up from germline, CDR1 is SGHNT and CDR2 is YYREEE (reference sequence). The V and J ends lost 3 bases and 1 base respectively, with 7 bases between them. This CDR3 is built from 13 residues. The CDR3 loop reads CASSSRRNTEAFF. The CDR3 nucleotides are TGTGCCAGCAGCTCTCGGAGGAACACTGAAGCTTTCTTT.

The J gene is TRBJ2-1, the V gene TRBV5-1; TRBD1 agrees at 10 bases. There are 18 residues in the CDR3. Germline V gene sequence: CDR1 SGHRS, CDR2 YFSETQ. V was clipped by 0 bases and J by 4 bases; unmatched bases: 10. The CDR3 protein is CASSLAIAGTGAYNEQFF. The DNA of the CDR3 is TGCGCCAGCAGCTTGGCCATTGCCGGGACAGGGGCTTACAATGAGCAGTTCTTC.

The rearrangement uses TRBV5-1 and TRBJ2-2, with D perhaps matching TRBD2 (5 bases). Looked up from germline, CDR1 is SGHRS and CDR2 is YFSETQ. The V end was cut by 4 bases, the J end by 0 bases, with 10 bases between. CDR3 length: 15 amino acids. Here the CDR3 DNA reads TGCGCCAGCAGCATCGGACTGCCGAACACCGGGGAGCTGTTTTTT. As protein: CASSIGLPNTGELFF.

The chain's CDR3 is CASNEGWNYGYTF. The CDR3 bases are TGTGCCAGTAATGAGGGATGGAACTATGGCTACACCTTC. The V call is TRBV19, the J call TRBJ1-2, with unresolved D. The CDR3 consists of 13 residues. V was pared by 7 bases and J by 2 bases, with 11 bases between. Germline CDR1 LNHDA, CDR2 SQIVND (reference sequence).

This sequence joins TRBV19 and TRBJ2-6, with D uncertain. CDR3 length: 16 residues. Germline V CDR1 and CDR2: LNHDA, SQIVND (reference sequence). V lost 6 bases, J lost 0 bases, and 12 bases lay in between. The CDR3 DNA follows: TGTGCCAGTAGCAACGGGCCGAGCTCTGGGGCCAACGTCCTGACTTTC. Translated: CASSNGPSSGANVLTF.

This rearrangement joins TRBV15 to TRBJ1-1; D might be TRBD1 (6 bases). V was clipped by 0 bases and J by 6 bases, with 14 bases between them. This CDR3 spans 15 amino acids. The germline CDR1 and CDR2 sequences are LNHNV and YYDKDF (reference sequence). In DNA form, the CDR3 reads TGTGCCACCAGCAGAGAGCTGGGGGCGAGAGCTGAAGCTTTCTTT. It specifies CATSRELGARAEAFF.

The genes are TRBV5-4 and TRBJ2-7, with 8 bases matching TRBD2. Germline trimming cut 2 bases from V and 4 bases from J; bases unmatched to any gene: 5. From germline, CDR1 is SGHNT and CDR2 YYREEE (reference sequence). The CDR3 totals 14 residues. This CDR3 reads CASSFPGRDYEQYF. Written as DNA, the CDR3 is TGTGCCAGCAGCTTTCCCGGGAGGGATTACGAGCAGTACTTC.

This chain's CDR3 is CASSSRRGIWSNQPQHF. The DNA of the CDR3 is TGTGCCAGCAGCTCCCGCCGGGGTATTTGGAGCAATCAGCCCCAGCATTTT. The J gene is TRBJ1-5, the V gene TRBV5-6; D unclear. Germline V gene sequence: CDR1 SGHDT, CDR2 YYEEEE. CDR3 length: 17 amino acids. V was pared by 3 bases and J by 1 base, with 17 bases between.

This chain's CDR3 is CASSPDYEQYF. CDR3 nucleotide sequence: TGTGCCAGCAGCCCAGACTACGAGCAGTACTTC. The chain employs TRBV28 and TRBJ2-7; no definite D call. The V and J ends lost 6 bases and 3 bases respectively, with 6 bases between them. The germline V gene encodes CDR1 MDHEN and CDR2 SYDVKM. The CDR3 has 11 amino acids.

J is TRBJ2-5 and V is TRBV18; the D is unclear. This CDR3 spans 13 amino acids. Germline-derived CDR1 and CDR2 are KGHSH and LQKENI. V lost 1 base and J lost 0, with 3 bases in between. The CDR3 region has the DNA TGTGCCAGCTCACCACAAAACCAAGAGACCCAGTACTTC. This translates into CASSPQNQETQYF.

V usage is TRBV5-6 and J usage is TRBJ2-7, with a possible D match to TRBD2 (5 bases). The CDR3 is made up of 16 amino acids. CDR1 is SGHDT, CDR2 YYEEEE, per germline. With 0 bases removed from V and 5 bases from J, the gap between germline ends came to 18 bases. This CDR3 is CASSLAVGEGVDEQYF. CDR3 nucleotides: TGTGCCAGCAGCTTGGCGGTCGGAGAGGGCGTCGACGAGCAGTACTTC.

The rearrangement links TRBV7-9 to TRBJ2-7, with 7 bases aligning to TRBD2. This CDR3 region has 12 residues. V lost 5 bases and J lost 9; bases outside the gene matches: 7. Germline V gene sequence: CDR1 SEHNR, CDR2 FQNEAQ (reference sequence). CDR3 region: CASSPSSGMQYF. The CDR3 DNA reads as TGTGCCAGCAGCCCATCGAGCGGGATGCAGTACTTC.

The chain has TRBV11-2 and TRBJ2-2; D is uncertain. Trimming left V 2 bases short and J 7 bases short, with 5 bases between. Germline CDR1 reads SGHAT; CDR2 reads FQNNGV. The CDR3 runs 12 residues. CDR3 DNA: TGTGCCAGCAGCTTATCCGGCGGGGAGCTGTTTTTT. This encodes CASSLSGGELFF.

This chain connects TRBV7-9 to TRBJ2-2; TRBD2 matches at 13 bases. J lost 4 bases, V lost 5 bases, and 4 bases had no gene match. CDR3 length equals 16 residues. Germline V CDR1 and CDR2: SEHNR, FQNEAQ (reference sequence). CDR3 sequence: CASSPTSGRGTGELFF. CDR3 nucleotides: TGTGCCAGCAGCCCTACTAGCGGGAGGGGCACCGGGGAGCTGTTTTTT.

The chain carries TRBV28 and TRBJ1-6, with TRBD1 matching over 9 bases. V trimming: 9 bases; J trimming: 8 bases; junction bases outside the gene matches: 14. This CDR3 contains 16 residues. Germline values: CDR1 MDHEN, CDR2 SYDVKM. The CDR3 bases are TGTGCCAGTAATCAGGAGGGACAGGGTTTGTATTCACCCCTCCACTTT. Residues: CASNQEGQGLYSPLHF.

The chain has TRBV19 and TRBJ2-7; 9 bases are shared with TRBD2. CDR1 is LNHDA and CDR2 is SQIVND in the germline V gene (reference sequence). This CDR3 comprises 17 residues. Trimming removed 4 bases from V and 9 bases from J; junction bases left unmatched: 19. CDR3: CASSTVWSREGRHGQYF. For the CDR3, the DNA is TGTGCCAGTAGTACCGTCTGGTCGCGGGAGGGCCGCCATGGGCAGTACTTC.

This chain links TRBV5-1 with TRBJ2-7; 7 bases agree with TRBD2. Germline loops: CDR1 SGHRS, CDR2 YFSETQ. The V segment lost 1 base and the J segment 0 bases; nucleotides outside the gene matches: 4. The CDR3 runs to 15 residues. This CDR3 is CASSLLAVTSYEQYF. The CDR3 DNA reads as TGCGCCAGCAGCTTGCTAGCGGTTACCTCCTACGAGCAGTACTTC. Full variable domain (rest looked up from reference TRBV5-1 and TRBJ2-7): KAGVTQTPRYLIKTRGQQVTLSCSPISGHRSVSWYQQTPGQGLQFLFEYFSETQRNKGNFPGRFSGRQFSNSRSEMNVSTLELGDSALYLCASSLLAVTSYEQYFGPGTRLTVT.

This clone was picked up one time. This CDR3 reads CASRKGQFKNTEAFF. DNA for the CDR3: TGTGCCAGCAGGAAAGGACAGTTTAAGAACACTGAAGCTTTCTTT. The chain carries TRBV7-2 and TRBJ1-1, with a possible D match to TRBD1 (6 bases). The CDR3 extends over 15 amino acids. The germline gives CDR1 SGHTA, CDR2 FQGNSA. The V gene lost 6 bases and the J gene lost 1 base, with 15 bases spanning the gap.

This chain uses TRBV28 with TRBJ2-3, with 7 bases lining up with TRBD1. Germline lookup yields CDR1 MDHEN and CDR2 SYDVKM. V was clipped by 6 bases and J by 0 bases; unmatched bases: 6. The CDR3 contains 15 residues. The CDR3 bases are TGTGCCAGCAGCCCCACAGGGGTAAGCACAGATACGCAGTATTTT. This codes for CASSPTGVSTDTQYF.

DNA of the CDR3: TGTGCCAGCAGCTCAATGCTAGCGGCTTACAATGAGCAGTTCTTC. It yields the protein CASSSMLAAYNEQFF. The chain is built from TRBV7-9 and TRBJ2-1; 7 bases align to TRBD2. CDR3 size: 15 residues. CDR1 SEHNR and CDR2 FQNEAQ come from the germline V gene (reference sequence). V lost 4 bases, J lost 4 bases, and 7 bases stayed unmatched.

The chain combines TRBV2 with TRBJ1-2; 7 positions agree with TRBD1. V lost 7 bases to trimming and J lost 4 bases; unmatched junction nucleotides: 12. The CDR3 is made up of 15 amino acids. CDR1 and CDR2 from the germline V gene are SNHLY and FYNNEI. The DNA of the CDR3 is TGTGCCAGCATAGGAGGGGGACAGAGCCTCTATGGCTACACCTTC. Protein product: CASIGGGQSLYGYTF.

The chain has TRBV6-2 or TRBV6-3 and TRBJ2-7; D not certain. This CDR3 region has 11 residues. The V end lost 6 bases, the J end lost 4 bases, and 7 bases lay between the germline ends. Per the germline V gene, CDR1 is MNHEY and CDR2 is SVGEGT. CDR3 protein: CASSHSYEQYF. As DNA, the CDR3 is TGTGCCAGCAGCCACAGTTACGAGCAGTACTTC.

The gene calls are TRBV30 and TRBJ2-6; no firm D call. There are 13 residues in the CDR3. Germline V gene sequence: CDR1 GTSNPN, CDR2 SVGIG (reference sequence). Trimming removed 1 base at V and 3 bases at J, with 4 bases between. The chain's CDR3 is CAWSAGGANVLTF. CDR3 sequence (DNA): TGTGCCTGGAGTGCCGGTGGGGCCAACGTCCTGACTTTC. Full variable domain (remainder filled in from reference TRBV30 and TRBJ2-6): SQTIHQWPATLVQPVGSPLSLECTVEGTSNPNLYWYRQAAGRGLQLLFYSVGIGQISSEVPQNLSASRPQDRQFILSSKKLLLSDSGFYLCAWSAGGANVLTFGAGSRLTVL.

The CDR3 sequence is CASSYMPGATNEKLFF. CDR3 sequence (DNA): TGTGCCAGCAGTTACATGCCGGGGGCAACTAATGAAAAACTGTTTTTT. The V and J genes are TRBV6-5 and TRBJ1-4; D is possibly TRBD1 (5 bases). Germline CDR1 and CDR2: MNHEY and SVGAGI. Trimming took 2 bases from V and 0 from J, leaving 10 bases between them. The CDR3 spans 16 residues.